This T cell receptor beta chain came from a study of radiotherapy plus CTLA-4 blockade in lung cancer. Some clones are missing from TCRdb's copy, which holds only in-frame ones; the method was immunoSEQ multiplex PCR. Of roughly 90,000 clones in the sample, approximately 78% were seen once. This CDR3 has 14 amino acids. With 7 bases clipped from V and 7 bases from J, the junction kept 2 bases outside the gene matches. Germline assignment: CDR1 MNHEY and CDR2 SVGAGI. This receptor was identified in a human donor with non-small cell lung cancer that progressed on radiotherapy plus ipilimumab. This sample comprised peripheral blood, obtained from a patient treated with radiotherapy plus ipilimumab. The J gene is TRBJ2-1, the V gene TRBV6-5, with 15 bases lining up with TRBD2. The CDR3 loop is CASTGTSGGNEQFF. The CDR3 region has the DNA TGTGCCAGCACCGGGACTAGCGGGGGGAATGAGCAGTTCTTC.